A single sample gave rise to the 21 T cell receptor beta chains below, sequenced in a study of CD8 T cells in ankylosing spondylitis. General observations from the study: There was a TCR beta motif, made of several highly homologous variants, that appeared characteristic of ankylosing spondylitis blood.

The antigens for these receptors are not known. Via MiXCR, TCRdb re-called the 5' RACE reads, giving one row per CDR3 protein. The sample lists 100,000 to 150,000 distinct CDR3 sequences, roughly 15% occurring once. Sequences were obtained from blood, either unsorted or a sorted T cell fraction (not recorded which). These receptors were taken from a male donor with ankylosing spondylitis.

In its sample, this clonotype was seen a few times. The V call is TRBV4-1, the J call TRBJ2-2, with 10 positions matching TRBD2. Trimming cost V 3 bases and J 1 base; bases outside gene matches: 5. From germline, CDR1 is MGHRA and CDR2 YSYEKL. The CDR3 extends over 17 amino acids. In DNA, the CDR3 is TGCGCCAGCAGCCACTCAACTAGCGGGATGAACACCGGGGAGCTGTTTTTT. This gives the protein CASSHSTSGMNTGELFF.

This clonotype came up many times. The CDR3 nucleotides are TGCAGCGTTGGACAGGGGGCCGGGGAGCAGTACTTC. As protein: CSVGQGAGEQYF. The V and J genes are TRBV29-1 and TRBJ2-7; 10 bases are a match to TRBD1. Trimming removed 4 bases from V and 7 bases from J; junction bases left unmatched: 4. Germline V gene data show CDR1 as SQVTM and CDR2 as ANQGSEA. The CDR3 runs 12 residues.

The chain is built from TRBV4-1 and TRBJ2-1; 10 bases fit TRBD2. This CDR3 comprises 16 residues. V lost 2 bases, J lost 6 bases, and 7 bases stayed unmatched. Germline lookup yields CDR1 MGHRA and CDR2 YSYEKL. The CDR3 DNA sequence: TGCGCCAGCAGCCAATGGGGGACTAGCGTCTTCAATGAGCAGTTCTTC. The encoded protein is CASSQWGTSVFNEQFF.

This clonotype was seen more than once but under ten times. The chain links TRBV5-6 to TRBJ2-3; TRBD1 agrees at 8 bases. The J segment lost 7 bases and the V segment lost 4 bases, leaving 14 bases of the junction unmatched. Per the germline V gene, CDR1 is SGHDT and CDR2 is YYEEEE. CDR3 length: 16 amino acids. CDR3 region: CASSRDRGLIPHTQYF. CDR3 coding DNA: TGTGCCAGCAGCCGAGACAGGGGATTGATTCCCCATACGCAGTATTTT. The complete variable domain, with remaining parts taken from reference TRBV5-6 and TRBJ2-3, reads DAGVTQSPTHLIKTRGQQVTLRCSPKSGHDTVSWYQQALGQGPQFIFQYYEEEERQRGNFPDRFSGHQFPNYSSELNVNALLLGDSALYLCASSRDRGLIPHTQYFGPGTRLTVL.

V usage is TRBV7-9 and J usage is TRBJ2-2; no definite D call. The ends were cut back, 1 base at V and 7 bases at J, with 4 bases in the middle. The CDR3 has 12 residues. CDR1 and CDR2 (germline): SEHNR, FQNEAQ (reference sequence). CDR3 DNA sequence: TGTGCCAGCAGCTTAGTGGTCGGGGAGCTGTTTTTT. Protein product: CASSLVVGELFF.

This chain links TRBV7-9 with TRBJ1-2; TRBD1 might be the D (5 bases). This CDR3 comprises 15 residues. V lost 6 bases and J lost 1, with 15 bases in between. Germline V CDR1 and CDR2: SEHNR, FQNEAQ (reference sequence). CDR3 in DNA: TGTGCCAGCAGGTCCGGGACGGAGGATAACTATGGCTACACCTTC. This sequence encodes CASRSGTEDNYGYTF.

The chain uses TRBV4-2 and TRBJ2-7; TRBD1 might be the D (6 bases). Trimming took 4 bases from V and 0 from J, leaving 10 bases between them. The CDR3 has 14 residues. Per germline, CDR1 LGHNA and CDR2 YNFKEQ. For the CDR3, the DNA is TGTGCCAGCAGCCCTGAGGACAGCTCCTACGAGCAGTACTTC. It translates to CASSPEDSSYEQYF.

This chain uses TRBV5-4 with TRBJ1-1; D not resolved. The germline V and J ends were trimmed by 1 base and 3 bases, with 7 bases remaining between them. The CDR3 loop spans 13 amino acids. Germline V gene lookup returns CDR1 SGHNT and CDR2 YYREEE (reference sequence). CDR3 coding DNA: TGTGCCAGCAGCTTGTCCTCATACACTGAAGCTTTCTTT. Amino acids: CASSLSSYTEAFF. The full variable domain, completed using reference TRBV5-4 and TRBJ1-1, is ETGVTQSPTHLIKTRGQQVTLRCSSQSGHNTVSWYQQALGQGPQFIFQYYREEENGRGNFPPRFSGLQFPNYSSELNVNALELDDSALYLCASSLSSYTEAFFGQGTRLTVV.

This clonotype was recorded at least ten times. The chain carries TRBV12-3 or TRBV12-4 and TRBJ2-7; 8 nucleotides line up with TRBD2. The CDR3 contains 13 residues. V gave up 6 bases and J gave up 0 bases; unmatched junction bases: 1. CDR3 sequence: CASSRGGSYEQYF. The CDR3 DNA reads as TGTGCCAGCAGCCGGGGGGGCTCCTACGAGCAGTACTTC.

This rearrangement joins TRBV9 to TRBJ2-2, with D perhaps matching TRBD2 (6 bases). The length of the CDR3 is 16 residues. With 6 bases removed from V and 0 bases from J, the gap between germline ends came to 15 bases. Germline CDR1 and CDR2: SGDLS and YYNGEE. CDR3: CASTQRRDSNTGELFF. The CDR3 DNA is TGTGCCAGCACCCAGAGGCGGGACTCGAACACCGGGGAGCTGTTTTTT.

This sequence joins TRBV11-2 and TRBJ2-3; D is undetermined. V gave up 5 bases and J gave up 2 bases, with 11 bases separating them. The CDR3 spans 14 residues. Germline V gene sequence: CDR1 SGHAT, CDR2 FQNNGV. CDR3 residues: CASSNDLLTDTQYF. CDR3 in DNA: TGTGCCAGCAGCAACGACCTCCTCACAGATACGCAGTATTTT.

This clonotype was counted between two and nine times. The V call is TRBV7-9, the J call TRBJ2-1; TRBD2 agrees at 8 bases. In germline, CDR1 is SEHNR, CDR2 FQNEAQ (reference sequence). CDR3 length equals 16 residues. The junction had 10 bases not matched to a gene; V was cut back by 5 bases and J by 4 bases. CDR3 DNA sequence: TGTGCCAGCAGCGCGTTAGCGGGAAACGCTTACAATGAGCAGTTCTTC. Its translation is CASSALAGNAYNEQFF.

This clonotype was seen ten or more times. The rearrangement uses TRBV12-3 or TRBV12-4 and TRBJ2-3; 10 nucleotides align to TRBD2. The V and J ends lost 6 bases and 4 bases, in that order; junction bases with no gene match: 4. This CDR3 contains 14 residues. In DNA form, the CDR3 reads TGTGCCAGCAGCTCTAGCGGGAGCGCAGATACGCAGTATTTT. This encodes CASSSSGSADTQYF.

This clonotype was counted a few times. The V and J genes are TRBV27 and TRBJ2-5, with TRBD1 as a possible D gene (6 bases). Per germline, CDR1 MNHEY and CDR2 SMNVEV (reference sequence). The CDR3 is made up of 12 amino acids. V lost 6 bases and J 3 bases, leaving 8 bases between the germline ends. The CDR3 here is CASRGGKETQYF. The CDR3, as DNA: TGTGCCAGCAGAGGGGGAAAAGAGACCCAGTACTTC.

CDR3 amino acids: CASTSTSWGANEKLFF. CDR3 nucleotides: TGTGCCAGCACCTCTACCTCGTGGGGAGCTAATGAAAAACTGTTTTTT. The chain uses TRBV7-9 and TRBJ1-4, with D uncertain. There are 16 residues in the CDR3. Trimming cost V 7 bases and J 3 bases, with 18 bases left between them. The germline gives CDR1 SEHNR, CDR2 FQNEAQ (reference sequence). The whole variable domain, filled in from reference TRBV7-9 and TRBJ1-4, reads DTGVSQNPRHKITKRGQNVTFRCDPISEHNRLYWYRQTLGQGPEFLTYFQNEAQLEKSRLLSDRFSAERPKGSFSTLEIQRTEQGDSAMYLCASTSTSWGANEKLFFGSGTQLSVL.

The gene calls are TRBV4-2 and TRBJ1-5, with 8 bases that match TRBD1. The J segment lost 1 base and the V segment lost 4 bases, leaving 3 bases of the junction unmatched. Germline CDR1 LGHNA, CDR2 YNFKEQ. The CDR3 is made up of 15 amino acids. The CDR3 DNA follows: TGTGCCAGCAGCCCGACAGGGGAGAGCAATCAGCCCCAGCATTTT. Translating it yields CASSPTGESNQPQHF.

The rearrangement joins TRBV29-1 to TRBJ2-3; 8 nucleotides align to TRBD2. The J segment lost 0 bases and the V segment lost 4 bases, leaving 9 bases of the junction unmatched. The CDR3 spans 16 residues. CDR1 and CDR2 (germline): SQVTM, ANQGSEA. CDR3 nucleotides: TGCAGCGTTGTTGCGGGGGGCCAGGTTAGCACAGATACGCAGTATTTT. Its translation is CSVVAGGQVSTDTQYF.

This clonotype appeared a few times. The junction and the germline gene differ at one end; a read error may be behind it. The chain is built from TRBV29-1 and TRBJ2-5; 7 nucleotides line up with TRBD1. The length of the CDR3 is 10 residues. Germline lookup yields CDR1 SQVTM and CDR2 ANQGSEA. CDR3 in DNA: TGCAGCGCTGAACAGGGGCCCCAGTACTTC. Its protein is CSAEQGPQYF.

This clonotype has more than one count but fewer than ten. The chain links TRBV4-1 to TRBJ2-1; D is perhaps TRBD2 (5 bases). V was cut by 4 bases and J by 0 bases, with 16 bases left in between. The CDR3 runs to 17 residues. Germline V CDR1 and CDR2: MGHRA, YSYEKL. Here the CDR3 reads CASSRGRAESSYNEQFF. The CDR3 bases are TGCGCCAGCAGCCGAGGGAGAGCGGAGAGCTCCTACAATGAGCAGTTCTTC.

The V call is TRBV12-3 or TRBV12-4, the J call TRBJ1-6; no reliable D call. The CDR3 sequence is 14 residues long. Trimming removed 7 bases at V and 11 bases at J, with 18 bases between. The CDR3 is CASTLNGGGAPLHF. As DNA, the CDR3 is TGTGCCAGCACCCTTAACGGTGGCGGAGCACCCCTCCACTTT.

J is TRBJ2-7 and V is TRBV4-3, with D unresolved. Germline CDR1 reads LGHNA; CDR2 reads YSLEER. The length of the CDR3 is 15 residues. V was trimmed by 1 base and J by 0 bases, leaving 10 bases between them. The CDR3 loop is CASSQGVRSSYEQYF. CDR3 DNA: TGCGCCAGCAGCCAAGGGGTCCGGAGCTCCTACGAGCAGTACTTC.